Below, one T cell receptor (beta chain) is given with its context. Its antigen is undetermined. Primers for the PCR totalled 60 Vbeta and 13 Jbeta. Here immunoSEQ multiplex PCR was the method, and the copy in TCRdb shows in-frame clones only, minus some. Altogether 85,000 to 130,000 clones are present, over 75% being singletons, with the ten largest covering 5.8%. The data originate from a study of cytomegalovirus exposure and HLA in healthy donors. Study-level results: When presence/absence was analysed, sequencing depth was taken to be roughly uniform across donors. Most TCR sequences were uncommon, yet certain public TCRs appeared in many donors.

Germline CDR1 reads SGHAT; CDR2 reads FQNNGV. The V end was cut by 5 bases, the J end by 2 bases, with 17 bases between. The CDR3 length is 16 residues. The receptor comes from a man in his 60s in good health and CMV-seropositive. Source material: PBMCs. V gene TRBV11-2 combines with J gene TRBJ2-3; D not certain. CDR3 loop: CASSPLTRLVTDTQYF. The CDR3 coding sequence is TGTGCCAGCAGCCCCCTGACTCGGCTCGTCACAGATACGCAGTATTTT.